This T cell receptor (beta chain) was retrieved from a study of blood T cell repertoires in COVID-19. Study-wide background: Samples taken during acute and convalescent COVID-19 were collected in the United States, Italy and Spain. The cDNA or gDNA used as material had been derived from T cells, B-cell-depleted T cells, or PBMCs.

In this sample, this clone turned up once. Per the germline V gene, CDR1 is PRHDT and CDR2 is FYEKMQ (reference sequence). This CDR3 is 14 amino acids long. V gave up 3 bases and J gave up 0 bases, with 7 bases separating them. Source study methods: Reference gene primer amplification gave nucleated cell count estimates. Repertoires were generated with immunoSEQ multiplex PCR, while TCRdb's copy carries only in-frame clones and drops some. V and J calls and clone size are those listed in that table; D and trimming were worked out from the DNA. The sample includes fewer than 130,000 clones, nearly 80% of them seen just once.

This receptor was taken from a woman aged 80 or over with active or convalescent COVID-19. The rearrangement joins TRBV13 to TRBJ2-3, with D unresolved. Material for sequencing was peripheral blood. CDR3 amino acids: CASSLAASTDTQYF. For the CDR3, the DNA is TGTGCCAGCAGCTTGGCGGCTAGCACAGATACGCAGTATTTT.